The T cell receptor beta chain under discussion was sequenced for a study of OX40 agonist ivuxolimab in advanced cancers. Study summary: All patients had ivuxolimab intravenously every 2 weeks at 0.01 to 10 mg/kg. Prior therapy, whether anti-PD-1, anti-PD-L1 or anti-CTLA-4, was allowed, and approximately 40% had some. Of the patients, three showed partial responses, one with hepatocellular carcinoma and two with cutaneous melanoma. Study-wide results and caveats: Low normalized T-cell clonal expansion was additionally recorded for some nonresponders.

Sequenced by immunoSEQ multiplex PCR; TCRdb stores in-frame clones only, minus some. The table has under 95,000 clones, 93% seen once. Germline lookup yields CDR1 LNHDA and CDR2 SQIVND (reference sequence). CDR3 size: 16 residues. Germline trimming cut 0 bases from V and 3 bases from J; bases unmatched to any gene: 4. Concerning this clone: What it binds is not known.

The specimen comprised CD4+ or CD8+ T cells sorted from blood, sampled in a trial of the OX40 agonist ivuxolimab. The sequence came from an adult with an advanced solid tumor such as melanoma, head and neck, liver or kidney cancer. The chain has TRBV19 and TRBJ1-2; TRBD1 matches at 10 bases. The CDR3 sequence is CASSIDRDRGDYGYTF. The CDR3 DNA follows: TGTGCCAGTAGTATAGATCGGGACAGGGGCGACTATGGCTACACCTTC.